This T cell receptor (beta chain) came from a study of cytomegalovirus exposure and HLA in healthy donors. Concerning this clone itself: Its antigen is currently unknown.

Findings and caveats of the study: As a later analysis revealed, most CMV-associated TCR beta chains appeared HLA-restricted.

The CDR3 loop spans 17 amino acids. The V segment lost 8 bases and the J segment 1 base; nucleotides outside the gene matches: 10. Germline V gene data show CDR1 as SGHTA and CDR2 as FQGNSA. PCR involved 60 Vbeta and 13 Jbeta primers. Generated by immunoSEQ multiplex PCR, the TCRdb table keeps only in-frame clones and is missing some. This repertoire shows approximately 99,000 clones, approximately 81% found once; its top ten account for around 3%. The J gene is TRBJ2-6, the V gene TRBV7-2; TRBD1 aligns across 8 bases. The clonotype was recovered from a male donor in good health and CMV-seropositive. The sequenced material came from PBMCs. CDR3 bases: TGTGCCAGCCTCAGGGGGCAGGGGGCTTCTGGGGCCAACGTCCTGACTTTC. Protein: CASLRGQGASGANVLTF.